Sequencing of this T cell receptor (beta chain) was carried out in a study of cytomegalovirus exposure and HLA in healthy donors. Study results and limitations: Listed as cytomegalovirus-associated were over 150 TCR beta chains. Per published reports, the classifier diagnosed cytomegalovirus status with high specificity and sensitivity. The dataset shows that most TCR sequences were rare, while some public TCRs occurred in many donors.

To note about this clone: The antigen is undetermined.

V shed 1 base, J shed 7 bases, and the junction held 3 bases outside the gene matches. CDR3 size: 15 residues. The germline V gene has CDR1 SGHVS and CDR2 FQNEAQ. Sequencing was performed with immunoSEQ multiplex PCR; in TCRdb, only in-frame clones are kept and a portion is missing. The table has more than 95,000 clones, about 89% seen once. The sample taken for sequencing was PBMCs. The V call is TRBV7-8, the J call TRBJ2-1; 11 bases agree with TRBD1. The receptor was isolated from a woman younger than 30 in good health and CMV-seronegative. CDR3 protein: CASSLGTGGLNEQFF. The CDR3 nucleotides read TGTGCCAGCAGCTTAGGGACAGGGGGCTTGAATGAGCAGTTCTTC.